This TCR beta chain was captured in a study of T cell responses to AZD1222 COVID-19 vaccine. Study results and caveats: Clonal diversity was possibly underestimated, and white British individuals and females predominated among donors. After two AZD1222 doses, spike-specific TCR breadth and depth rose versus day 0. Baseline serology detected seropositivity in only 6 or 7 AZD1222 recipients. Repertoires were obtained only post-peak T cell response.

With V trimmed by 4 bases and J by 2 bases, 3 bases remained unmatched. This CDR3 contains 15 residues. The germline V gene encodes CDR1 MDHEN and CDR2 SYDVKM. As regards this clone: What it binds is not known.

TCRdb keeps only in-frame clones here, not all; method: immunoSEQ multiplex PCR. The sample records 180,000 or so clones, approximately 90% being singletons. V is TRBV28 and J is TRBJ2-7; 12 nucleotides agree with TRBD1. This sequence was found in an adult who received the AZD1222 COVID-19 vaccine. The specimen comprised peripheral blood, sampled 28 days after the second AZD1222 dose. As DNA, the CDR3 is TGTGCCAGCAGTTCGGGACAGGGGGCCCCCTACGAGCAGTACTTC. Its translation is CASSSGQGAPYEQYF.